Given below is one T cell receptor (beta chain) in context. Its cognate antigen is unknown. This record comes from a study of STAT5B mutations in CD4+ large granular lymphocyte leukemia. Findings of the study overall: Without putative leukemic clones, patient CD4-sorted repertoires remained more clonal than healthy CD4+ repertoires.

In germline, CDR1 is PRHDT, CDR2 FYEKMQ (reference sequence). V dropped 5 bases and J dropped 4; count of bases not matched to a gene: 5. The CDR3 has 13 amino acids. Clones were sequenced by immunoSEQ multiplex PCR, and TCRdb holds only the in-frame ones, with some missing. Counted here are around 30,000 clones, about 76% occurring once; the ten biggest clones make up 2% to 3%. The sequence derives from a human donor in good health. The J gene is TRBJ2-7, the V gene TRBV13, with 7 bases fitting TRBD1. Material for sequencing was CD4+ T cells from blood buffy coats. CDR3 sequence: CASSVIQGYEQYF. DNA for the CDR3: TGTGCCAGCAGCGTCATACAGGGGTACGAGCAGTACTTC.